The 17 T cell receptor beta chains listed next were all sequenced from one sample in a study of shared clonotypes between healthy human individuals. The method was immunoSEQ multiplex PCR; TCRdb's version includes in-frame clones alone and lacks a portion of them. The top ten hold about 0.067% of the sample, which has about 520,000 clones, roughly 95% seen once. Sample: naive CD4+ T cells sorted from blood. Subset reported: CD45RA+ positively selected. Receptors were obtained from a woman aged 30 to 39 in good health.

V and J are TRBV28 and TRBJ2-7, with 9 bases lining up with TRBD1. Germline trimming cut 6 bases from V and 6 bases from J; bases unmatched to any gene: 9. CDR3 length: 14 amino acids. CDR1 and CDR2 from the germline V gene are MDHEN and SYDVKM. In DNA, the CDR3 is TGTGCCAGCAGGACGGGACAGGGTTTTCTCGAGCAGTACTTC. This sequence encodes CASRTGQGFLEQYF.

The chain carries TRBV28 and TRBJ1-3; 8 bases are a match to TRBD1. Germline-derived CDR1 and CDR2 are MDHEN and SYDVKM. The CDR3 sequence is 16 residues long. J was trimmed by 3 bases and V by 6 bases; bases with no gene match: 10. CDR3 protein: CASSSDRGVFGNTIYF. The CDR3 coding sequence is TGTGCCAGCAGCTCTGACAGGGGAGTCTTTGGAAACACCATATATTTT.

This clone has a handful of counts. V and J are TRBV7-6 and TRBJ2-7; 7 bases align to TRBD2. The CDR3 consists of 16 residues. Germline V gene sequence: CDR1 SGHVS, CDR2 FNYEAQ. Trimming at V came to 1 base and at J to 1 base, leaving 7 bases not matched to a gene. The CDR3: CASSLGASGDSYEQYF. The DNA for the CDR3 is TGTGCCAGCAGCTTAGGGGCTAGCGGTGATTCCTACGAGCAGTACTTC.

The chain joins TRBV19 to TRBJ1-2; no clear D gene. CDR1 and CDR2 (germline): LNHDA, SQIVND (reference sequence). This CDR3 is 14 amino acids long. Deletions cut 7 bases from V and 0 bases from J, with 12 bases between. CDR3: CASTPERANYGYTF. CDR3 DNA: TGTGCCAGTACCCCTGAGAGAGCTAACTATGGCTACACCTTC.

This chain joins TRBV5-1 and TRBJ2-3, with D maybe TRBD1 (5 bases). The germline V and J ends were trimmed by 0 bases and 9 bases, with 14 bases remaining between them. The CDR3 is 14 amino acids. Germline V lookup: CDR1 SGHRS, CDR2 YFSETQ. The CDR3: CASSLASPPGTQYF. The DNA for the CDR3 is TGCGCCAGCAGCTTGGCCAGTCCCCCAGGGACGCAGTATTTT.

This sequence joins TRBV28 and TRBJ1-3; perhaps TRBD1 as D (6 bases). V lost 7 bases, J lost 0 bases, and 13 bases lay in between. The CDR3 has 15 amino acids. Germline CDR1 and CDR2: MDHEN and SYDVKM. This CDR3 reads CASTGGGASGNTIYF. The CDR3, as DNA: TGTGCCAGCACTGGGGGGGGCGCCTCTGGAAACACCATATATTTT.

The chain links TRBV5-1 to TRBJ2-7; 10 bases align to TRBD1. Trimming at V came to 2 bases and at J to 3 bases, leaving 2 bases not matched to a gene. This CDR3 has 14 amino acids. CDR1 and CDR2 from the germline V gene are SGHRS and YFSETQ. CDR3 protein: CASSFGQGVYEQYF. CDR3 DNA: TGCGCCAGCAGCTTCGGACAGGGGGTCTACGAGCAGTACTTC.

This clone has only one observation. CDR3 loop: CASSLEGTSGIGEQFF. The CDR3 DNA sequence: TGTGCCAGCAGCTTAGAAGGGACTAGCGGGATTGGTGAGCAGTTCTTC. The chain has TRBV11-2 and TRBJ2-1; 13 bases match TRBD2. In germline, CDR1 is SGHAT, CDR2 FQNNGV. The CDR3 spans 16 residues. J gave up 9 bases and V 0 bases, and 5 bases lay outside the gene matches.

A single count supports this clone. V usage is TRBV4-2 and J usage is TRBJ2-3; D is uncertain. Trimming stripped 0 bases from V and 4 bases from J, with 14 bases between. Germline V gene sequence: CDR1 LGHNA, CDR2 YNFKEQ. The CDR3 runs 16 residues. The CDR3 nucleotides are TGTGCCAGCAGCCAAGATGGAACGCGTAGGGCAGATACGCAGTATTTT. This sequence encodes CASSQDGTRRADTQYF.

In this sample, this clone turned up once. This chain links TRBV10-3 with TRBJ1-3; a possible D gene is TRBD1 (5 bases). CDR3 length: 16 residues. Deletions cut 3 bases from V and 7 bases from J, with 19 bases between. Germline lookup yields CDR1 ENHRY and CDR2 SYGVKD. The chain's CDR3 is CAISDYLGQGGNTIYF. In DNA form, the CDR3 reads TGTGCCATCAGTGATTACCTGGGGCAGGGAGGGAACACCATATATTTT.

The chain employs TRBV9 and TRBJ1-3, with D unclear. Germline assignment: CDR1 SGDLS and CDR2 YYNGEE. The CDR3 contains 15 residues. The V gene lost 0 bases and the J gene lost 4 bases, with 11 bases spanning the gap. CDR3 amino acids: CASSVAPERGNTIYF. The CDR3 DNA reads as TGTGCCAGCAGCGTAGCGCCAGAACGGGGAAACACCATATATTTT. The variable domain in full, with the rest retrieved from reference TRBV9 and TRBJ1-3, is DSGVTQTPKHLITATGQRVTLRCSPRSGDLSVYWYQQSLDQGLQFLIQYYNGEERAKGNILERFSAQQFPDLHSELNLSSLELGDSALYFCASSVAPERGNTIYFGEGSWLTVV.

This clone has just one count. The rearrangement links TRBV6-5 to TRBJ1-2; 7 nucleotides line up with TRBD1. The V and J ends lost 2 bases and 1 base, in that order; junction bases with no gene match: 4. The CDR3 extends over 15 amino acids. The germline CDR1 and CDR2 sequences are MNHEY and SVGAGI. The CDR3 here is CASSYGTARNYGYTF. CDR3 sequence (DNA): TGTGCCAGCAGTTACGGGACAGCCCGTAACTATGGCTACACCTTC.

J is TRBJ2-7 and V is TRBV11-2; 7 bases fit TRBD1. The CDR3 loop spans 16 amino acids. V shed 5 bases and J 4 bases; nucleotides not matched to a gene: 14. The germline gives CDR1 SGHAT, CDR2 FQNNGV. DNA of the CDR3: TGTGCCAGCAGCCAACCCTCGGGACAGACTTTATACGAGCAGTACTTC. Translated: CASSQPSGQTLYEQYF.

Points on this clone: The sample holds other DNA sequences that translate to the same CDR3. The chain carries TRBV4-1 and TRBJ2-7; 7 bases match TRBD1. The junction had 5 bases not matched to a gene; V was cut back by 2 bases and J by 4 bases. This CDR3 comprises 14 residues. The V gene's germline CDR1 is MGHRA and CDR2 YSYEKL. CDR3 protein: CASSQPGQSYEQYF. The CDR3 DNA reads as TGCGCCAGCAGCCAACCGGGACAGAGTTACGAGCAGTACTTC.

J is TRBJ2-7 and V is TRBV6-6; D unresolved. CDR3 size: 15 residues. The V gene lost 0 bases and the J gene lost 7 bases, with 16 bases spanning the gap. The V gene's germline CDR1 is MNHNY and CDR2 SVGAGI (reference sequence). The DNA of the CDR3 is TGTGCCAGCAGTTACTCTCTATTTCGTCAGGAGGAGCAGTACTTC. Encoded protein: CASSYSLFRQEEQYF.

The chain recombines TRBV14 with TRBJ2-5; 10 positions match TRBD1. Judging by the DNA end, TRBJ2-7 fits better; the J call may be wrong. CDR1 and CDR2 (germline): SGHDN, FVKESK. The CDR3 spans 16 residues. CDR3 protein: CASSQDLGTGDTEQYF. CDR3 nucleotides: TGTGCCAGCAGCCAAGACTTGGGGACAGGGGATACCGAGCAGTACTTC.

This chain links TRBV5-4 with TRBJ2-5, with 9 bases identical to TRBD1. This CDR3 is 15 amino acids long. The germline gives CDR1 SGHNT, CDR2 YYREEE (reference sequence). J lost 1 base, V lost 4 bases, and 5 bases had no gene match. CDR3 loop: CASSPVQGAQETQYF. The CDR3 DNA sequence: TGTGCCAGCAGCCCTGTACAGGGGGCCCAAGAGACCCAGTACTTC.